The 6 T cell receptor beta chains reported below all come from one sample, sequenced in a study of T-cell reconstitution after alpha-beta-depleted transplantation in children. Construction of the TCRbeta library involved unique molecular identifiers. TCRdb re-derived calls from the PCR reads in MiXCR, one entry per CDR3 protein. Among 700,000 to 950,000 distinct CDR3 sequences listed, about 15% were seen once. The material sequenced was PBMCs, mostly from graft donor cells, taken 360 days after TCRalphabeta/CD19-depleted stem cell transplant. These receptors originate from a male patient younger than 18 who had a stem cell transplant for acute lymphoblastic leukemia, so the T cells may come from the graft donor.

This chain links TRBV5-1 with TRBJ2-1, with 10 positions matching TRBD2. The CDR3 contains 19 residues. Germline loops: CDR1 SGHRS, CDR2 YFSETQ. V lost 0 bases, J lost 4 bases, and 13 bases stayed unmatched. This CDR3 is CASSLEQGSGTSVYNEQFF. The CDR3 DNA sequence: TGCGCCAGCAGCTTGGAACAGGGATCCGGGACTAGCGTATACAATGAGCAGTTCTTC.

The chain uses TRBV27 and TRBJ2-3; TRBD2 agrees at 10 bases. The CDR3 runs 16 residues. Germline trimming cut 2 bases from V and 3 bases from J; bases unmatched to any gene: 5. Per the germline V gene, CDR1 is MNHEY and CDR2 is SMNVEV (reference sequence). The CDR3 DNA reads as TGTGCCAGCAGTTTAGGTGGACTAGCGGCGACAGATACGCAGTATTTT. Encoded protein: CASSLGGLAATDTQYF.

This clonotype was seen a few times. The chain links TRBV7-8 to TRBJ2-5; TRBD2 aligns across 12 bases. CDR1 and CDR2 from the germline V gene are SGHVS and FQNEAQ. Germline trimming cut 4 bases from V and 0 bases from J; bases unmatched to any gene: 6. There are 17 residues in the CDR3. CDR3 residues: CASSYPSGGEYQETQYF. In DNA form, the CDR3 reads TGTGCCAGCAGCTATCCTAGCGGGGGGGAATACCAAGAGACCCAGTACTTC.

This clonotype was counted a few times. The rearrangement uses TRBV29-1 and TRBJ1-2; no clear D. Trimming removed 4 bases at V and 0 bases at J, with 9 bases between. The germline CDR1 and CDR2 sequences are SQVTM and ANQGSEA. The CDR3 is 13 residues long. In nucleotides, the CDR3 is TGCAGCGTTGTAGACGGAGCTAACTATGGCTACACCTTC. Residues: CSVVDGANYGYTF.

This chain connects TRBV5-4 to TRBJ2-7; no firm D call. Trimming removed 4 bases from V and 0 bases from J, with 14 bases in between. Germline lookup yields CDR1 SGHNT and CDR2 YYREEE (reference sequence). This CDR3 has 15 amino acids. The CDR3 spells CASSRASVGSYEQYF. CDR3 sequence (DNA): TGTGCCAGCAGCCGGGCCAGCGTGGGCTCCTACGAGCAGTACTTC.

Of note for this clonotype: It may be a read error: a sequence one base away is much more abundant. V and J are TRBV12-3 or TRBV12-4 and TRBJ2-4, with D perhaps given as TRBD1 or TRBD2 (5 bases each). With the DNA end fitting TRBJ2-1 better, the J assignment may be wrong. The CDR3 is made up of 12 amino acids. In DNA form, the CDR3 reads TGTGCCAGCAGTTTTGGGGGTCACATTCAGTTCTTC. Translation gives CASSFGGHIQFF.